The clone carrying this TCR beta chain has more than one count but fewer than ten. Its target is unknown. This sample is part of a study of human T cells and chemical hapten exposure. Study summary: Small discrepancies in pooled library volume mainly accounted for the varying TCR yields per sample. Whole-study findings and limits: Among TCRs, those above 1 in 1000 frequency were unaffected by DPC sensitization.

Individual cDNA molecules had unique molecular identifiers attached to them by the library. Original handling: TCRs per sample had a median of approximately 98,000 and ranged from about 23,224 to 700,000. From the reads, TCRdb called clonotypes with MiXCR, one entry per CDR3 protein. The V and J calls here are based on TCRdb, not the publication. The sample includes around 120,000 distinct CDR3 sequences, over 7% of them seen just once. Unfractionated whole blood served as the source for total RNA extraction. Trimming cost V 6 bases and J 0 bases, with 14 bases left between them. This CDR3 region has 15 residues.

V usage is TRBV12-3 or TRBV12-4 and J usage is TRBJ1-2; TRBD1 might be the D (5 bases). The source of this sequence is a human donor in good health. Some clones in this sample may be carry-over from other donors' samples. Sequencing was done on a sample of whole blood. The CDR3 DNA reads as TGTGCCAGCAGATCCCCCTCAGGGCCTAACTATGGCTACACCTTC. It is translated as CASRSPSGPNYGYTF.